The 11 T cell receptor beta chains listed next were all sequenced from one sample in a study of control samples from healthy donors and cancer patients. Only in-frame clones appear in the TCRdb table, and some are missing; sequencing was by immunoSEQ multiplex PCR. This table has around 97,000 clones, about 89% appearing once. Sequencing was done on a sample of PBMCs. The receptors stem from a man in his fifties or sixties with lung cancer.

J is TRBJ1-3 and V is TRBV7-9, with D tentatively TRBD1 (5 bases). V gave up 7 bases and J gave up 0 bases, with 13 bases separating them. The CDR3 has 15 residues. The germline gives CDR1 SEHNR, CDR2 FQNEAQ (reference sequence). CDR3 sequence reads: CASNTQVVSGNTIYF. DNA for the CDR3: TGTGCCAGCAATACACAGGTAGTCTCTGGAAACACCATATATTTT.

This chain joins TRBV6-5 and TRBJ1-6; TRBD1 is a possible D gene (5 bases). The CDR3 has 14 amino acids. CDR1 is MNHEY and CDR2 is SVGAGI in the germline V gene. V gave up 6 bases and J gave up 13 bases, with 19 bases separating them. Written as DNA, the CDR3 is TGTGCCAGCAGCACCGGGACGTCGATTCACCCCCTCCACTTT. Its translation is CASSTGTSIHPLHF.

The chain recombines TRBV7-6 with TRBJ1-1; the D gene is possibly TRBD1 (5 bases). Germline values: CDR1 SGHVS, CDR2 FNYEAQ. V gave up 5 bases and J gave up 8 bases, with 21 bases separating them. The CDR3 sequence is 15 residues long. The CDR3 DNA is TGTGCCAGCAGCCCAGAACAGACAGACTATCACGAAGCTTTCTTT. Translated, it gives CASSPEQTDYHEAFF.

This clone was recorded a few times. The V and J genes are TRBV10-1 and TRBJ2-3; 7 nucleotides align to TRBD2. Germline V gene data show CDR1 as WNHNN and CDR2 as SYGVQD (reference sequence). CDR3 length: 15 residues. After removal of 3 bases from V and 2 bases from J, the junction contained 5 bases not matched to a gene. Written as DNA, the CDR3 is TGCGCCAGCAGTGATCCGGGACTACCCACAGATACGCAGTATTTT. Translation: CASSDPGLPTDTQYF.

J is TRBJ1-5 and V is TRBV4-2; D not certain. This CDR3 comprises 16 residues. Germline V gives CDR1 LGHNA, CDR2 YNFKEQ. Trimming took 1 base from V and 0 from J, leaving 10 bases between them. The CDR3 region is CASSQVGAYSNQPQHF. The CDR3 bases are TGTGCCAGCAGCCAAGTAGGAGCCTATAGCAATCAGCCCCAGCATTTT.

The sample holds a few counts of this clone. The chain couples TRBV10-2 to TRBJ1-1; D might be TRBD1 (5 bases). CDR1 WSHSY and CDR2 SAAADI come from the germline V gene. The length of the CDR3 is 10 residues. The V gene lost 8 bases and the J gene lost 4 bases, with 5 bases spanning the gap. CDR3 amino acids: CASQGTEAFF. The CDR3 bases are TGCGCCAGCCAGGGCACTGAAGCTTTCTTT.

This clone was counted a few times. The gene calls are TRBV18 and TRBJ1-5; 8 bases map to TRBD1. The junction had 4 bases not matched to a gene; V was cut back by 5 bases and J by 7 bases. The V gene's germline CDR1 is KGHSH and CDR2 LQKENI. The CDR3 is made up of 13 amino acids. Here the CDR3 reads CASSSDRDQPQHF. CDR3 bases: TGTGCCAGCTCATCGGACAGGGACCAGCCCCAGCATTTT. Combining the CDR3 with reference TRBV18 and TRBJ1-5 gives the whole variable domain NAGVMQNPRHLVRRRGQEARLRCSPMKGHSHVYWYRQLPEEGLKFMVYLQKENIIDESGMPKERFSAEFPKEGPSILRIQQVVRGDSAAYFCASSSDRDQPQHFGDGTRLSIL.

In its sample, this clone was seen once. The chain has TRBV19 and TRBJ1-2, with 7 positions matching TRBD1. Germline-derived CDR1 and CDR2 are LNHDA and SQIVND (reference sequence). The V segment lost 9 bases and the J segment 4 bases; nucleotides outside the gene matches: 11. The CDR3 loop spans 14 amino acids. The CDR3 DNA reads as TGTGCCAGCAAGACAGGGTCTATCGCCTATGGCTACACCTTC. This sequence encodes CASKTGSIAYGYTF. The whole variable domain, remainder taken from reference TRBV19 and TRBJ1-2, is DGGITQSPKYLFRKEGQNVTLSCEQNLNHDAMYWYRQDPGQGLRLIYYSQIVNDFQKGDIAEGYSVSREKKESFPLTVTSAQKNPTAFYLCASKTGSIAYGYTFGSGTRLTVV.

This chain links TRBV4-1 with TRBJ1-5; possibly TRBD1 for D (5 bases). The CDR3 covers 14 residues. Germline V CDR1 and CDR2: MGHRA, YSYEKL. V lost 1 base and J 7 bases, leaving 11 bases between the germline ends. CDR3 loop: CASSQAGGVQPQHF. CDR3 in DNA: TGCGCCAGCAGCCAAGCAGGAGGGGTACAGCCCCAGCATTTT.

The chain combines TRBV29-1 with TRBJ1-2; 10 bases are shared with TRBD1. The CDR3 runs to 16 residues. The germline gives CDR1 SQVTM, CDR2 ANQGSEA. V lost 2 bases and J lost 5; bases outside the gene matches: 11. CDR3 sequence: CSVENRQGAEEYGYTF. The DNA for the CDR3 is TGCAGCGTTGAAAACAGACAGGGGGCGGAGGAGTATGGCTACACCTTC.

The J gene is TRBJ1-3, the V gene TRBV5-1; D is ambiguous. V was clipped by 0 bases and J by 0 bases, with 7 bases between them. Germline values: CDR1 SGHRS, CDR2 YFSETQ. This CDR3 region has 15 residues. The CDR3 coding sequence is TGCGCCAGCAGCTTGGGGTCCCACTCTGGAAACACCATATATTTT. Translating it yields CASSLGSHSGNTIYF.